Each of the 9 T cell receptor beta chains below was sequenced from the same sample in a study of T cell responses to AZD1222 COVID-19 vaccine. TCRdb keeps only in-frame clones here, not all; method: immunoSEQ multiplex PCR. The table lists approximately 150,000 clones, about 89% of them singletons, with under 3.5% in the top ten. The sample was peripheral blood, taken on day 0 of AZD1222 vaccination. All receptors come from an adult in good health.

This clone was found once. The V and J genes are TRBV4-3 and TRBJ2-1, with 9 bases matching TRBD2. The CDR3 runs to 12 residues. CDR1 is LGHNA, CDR2 YSLEER, per germline. V lost 1 base to trimming and J lost 14 bases; unmatched junction nucleotides: 3. CDR3 bases: TGCGCCAGCAGCCAAGGGACTAGCGCGAAGTTCTTC. This codes for CASSQGTSAKFF.

This sequence joins TRBV6-5 and TRBJ2-6; possibly TRBD2 for D (5 bases). V was trimmed by 10 bases and J by 0 bases, leaving 13 bases between them. The CDR3 is made up of 15 amino acids. Per germline, CDR1 MNHEY and CDR2 SVGAGI. CDR3 residues: CATAKRDSGANVLTF. Written as DNA, the CDR3 is TGTGCCACCGCCAAACGGGACTCTGGGGCCAACGTCCTGACTTTC.

This clone came up once. J is TRBJ2-5 and V is TRBV18; tentative D call: TRBD1 (5 bases). The CDR3 covers 14 residues. Trimming removed 0 bases from V and 5 bases from J, with 10 bases in between. Germline-derived CDR1 and CDR2 are KGHSH and LQKENI. Written as DNA, the CDR3 is TGTGCCAGCTCACCACCGTCAGGGTGGGAGACCCAGTACTTC. Amino acids: CASSPPSGWETQYF.

This sequence joins TRBV5-1 and TRBJ1-6, with D possibly being TRBD1 (6 bases). Germline V gene lookup returns CDR1 SGHRS and CDR2 YFSETQ. The CDR3 is 15 residues long. The V end was cut by 3 bases, the J end by 13 bases, with 20 bases between. The CDR3 loop reads CASSSKEGQSKPLHF. The CDR3, as DNA: TGCGCCAGCAGCTCCAAAGAAGGACAGTCAAAGCCCCTCCACTTT.

The chain recombines TRBV19 with TRBJ1-5; D gene ambiguous. This CDR3 is 13 amino acids long. V dropped 5 bases and J dropped 0 bases, with 5 bases sitting between them. In germline, CDR1 is LNHDA, CDR2 SQIVND (reference sequence). DNA for the CDR3: TGTGCCAGTAGTGATCATAGCAATCAGCCCCAGCATTTT. It translates to CASSDHSNQPQHF.

This chain uses TRBV27 with TRBJ1-6; D remains ambiguous. Germline lookup yields CDR1 MNHEY and CDR2 SMNVEV (reference sequence). CDR3 length: 10 amino acids. V lost 9 bases to trimming and J lost 7 bases, with 4 bases between them. The CDR3 reads CARKNSPLHF. CDR3 sequence (DNA): TGTGCCAGGAAAAATTCACCCCTCCACTTT.

V is TRBV4-2 and J is TRBJ2-6; TRBD2 matches 8 bases. The germline V gene encodes CDR1 LGHNA and CDR2 YNFKEQ. V shed 1 base, J shed 0 bases, and the junction held 8 bases outside the gene matches. The CDR3 sequence is 19 residues long. CDR3 coding DNA: TGTGCCAGCAGCCAAGTTGCGGGGGGCCCAAGCTCTGGGGCCAACGTCCTGACTTTC. Its translation is CASSQVAGGPSSGANVLTF.

The chain combines TRBV5-6 with TRBJ1-2, with TRBD1 matching over 12 bases. Trimming removed 2 bases from V and 2 bases from J; junction bases left unmatched: 7. CDR3 length: 17 residues. Germline assignment: CDR1 SGHDT and CDR2 YYEEEE. The CDR3 bases are TGTGCCAGCAGCTTCCGGGACAGGGGGCGTCGGAACTATGGCTACACCTTC. Protein product: CASSFRDRGRRNYGYTF.

V is TRBV2 and J is TRBJ2-1; D remains unclear. The CDR3 has 13 amino acids. Trimming removed 8 bases from V and 3 bases from J, with 11 bases in between. Germline loops: CDR1 SNHLY, CDR2 FYNNEI. CDR3 loop: CASRKGYYNEQFF. The CDR3 DNA follows: TGTGCCAGCCGCAAGGGATACTACAATGAGCAGTTCTTC.